This T cell receptor (beta chain) is from a study of Ad26.COV2.S vaccination and SARS-CoV-2 variants. Treatment specified: 15 to 20 received Ad26.COV2.S at low or high dose, single or two shots; several received placebo; per-sample allocation not given. Sampling was performed 63 days after the first vaccine or placebo injection. On this clone: Its antigen is currently unknown.

Study-level results: The analyses of TCR breadth and depth may have understated the size of total T cell responses.

Sequenced by immunoSEQ multiplex PCR; TCRdb stores in-frame clones only, minus some. The repertoire has 350,000 to 450,000 clones, under 90% of them found once; the top ten carry about 7.1%. V dropped 6 bases and J dropped 0 bases, with 14 bases sitting between them. This CDR3 spans 15 amino acids. Looked up from germline, CDR1 is LNHDA and CDR2 is SQIVND (reference sequence). This sequence originates from a person between 18 and 65 years old who received the Ad26.COV2.S COVID-19 vaccine or a placebo. The chain joins TRBV19 to TRBJ1-2, with D maybe TRBD1 (6 bases). Sequenced here: peripheral blood, sampled in a trial of Ad26.COV2.S vaccine versus placebo. As DNA, the CDR3 is TGTGCCAGTAGAATAACAGGGAGAGCTAACTATGGCTACACCTTC. This translates into CASRITGRANYGYTF.